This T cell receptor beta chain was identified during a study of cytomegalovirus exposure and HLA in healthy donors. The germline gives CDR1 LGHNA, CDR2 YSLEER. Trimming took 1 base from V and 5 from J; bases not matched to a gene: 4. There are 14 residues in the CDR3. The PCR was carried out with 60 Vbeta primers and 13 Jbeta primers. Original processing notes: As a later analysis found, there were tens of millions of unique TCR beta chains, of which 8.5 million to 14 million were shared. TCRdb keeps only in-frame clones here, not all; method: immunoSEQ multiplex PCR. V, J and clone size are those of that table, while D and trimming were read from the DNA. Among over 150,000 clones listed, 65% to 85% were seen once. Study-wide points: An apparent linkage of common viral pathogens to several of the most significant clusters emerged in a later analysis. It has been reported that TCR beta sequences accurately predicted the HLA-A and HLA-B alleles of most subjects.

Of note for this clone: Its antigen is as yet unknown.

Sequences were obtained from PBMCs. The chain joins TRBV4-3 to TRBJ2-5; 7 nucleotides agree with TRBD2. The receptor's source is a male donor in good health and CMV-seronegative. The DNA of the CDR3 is TGCGCCAGCAGCCAAGCGGGGGGAAGGGAGACCCAGTACTTC. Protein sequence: CASSQAGGRETQYF.